The subject of this entry is one T cell receptor beta chain. Its target is not known. The source of the sample is a study of cytomegalovirus exposure and HLA in healthy donors. Study findings and constraints: Specific recognition of CMV antigens was confirmed in vitro for a few chains (all CMV-associated). Solely CMV serostatus was available to characterize immune exposure.

CDR1 is WNHNN and CDR2 is SYGVQD in the germline V gene (reference sequence). CDR3 length: 13 amino acids. V shed 11 bases and J 1 base; nucleotides not matched to a gene: 7. Use of 60 Vbeta and 13 Jbeta primers characterized the PCR. The table came from immunoSEQ multiplex PCR; TCRdb's copy has only in-frame clones and leaves some out. The sample lists some 100,000 clones; 70% to 75% were seen once. The clonotype comes from a woman younger than 30 in good health and CMV-seropositive. The chain couples TRBV10-1 to TRBJ2-7, with TRBD2 matching over 8 bases. Sample: PBMCs. CDR3 DNA sequence: TGCGCCCCCCCGGGAGGGGGATCCTACGAGCAGTACTTC. It is translated as CAPPGGGSYEQYF.